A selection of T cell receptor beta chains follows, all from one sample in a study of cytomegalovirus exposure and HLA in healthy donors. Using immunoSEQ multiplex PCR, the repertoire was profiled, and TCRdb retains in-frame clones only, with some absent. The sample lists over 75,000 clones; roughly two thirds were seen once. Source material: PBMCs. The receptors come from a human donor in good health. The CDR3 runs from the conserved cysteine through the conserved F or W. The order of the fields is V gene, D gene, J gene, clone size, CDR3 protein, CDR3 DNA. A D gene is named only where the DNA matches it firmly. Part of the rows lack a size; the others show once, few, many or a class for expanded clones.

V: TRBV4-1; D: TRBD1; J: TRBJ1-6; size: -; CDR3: CASSPRDRENSPLHF; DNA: TGCGCCAGCAGCCCCCGGGACAGAGAGAATTCACCCCTCCACTTT
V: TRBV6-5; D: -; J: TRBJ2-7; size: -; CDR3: CASSYSIGVQAYEQYF; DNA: TGTGCCAGCAGTTACTCGATCGGGGTTCAGGCTTACGAGCAGTACTTC
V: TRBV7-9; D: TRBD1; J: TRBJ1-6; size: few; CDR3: CASSATGDSPLHF; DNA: TGTGCCAGCAGCGCGACAGGGGATTCACCCCTCCACTTT
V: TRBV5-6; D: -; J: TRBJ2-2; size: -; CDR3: CASSLVPMAGHNTGELFF; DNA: TGTGCCAGCAGCTTGGTCCCTATGGCAGGGCACAACACCGGGGAGCTGTTTTTT
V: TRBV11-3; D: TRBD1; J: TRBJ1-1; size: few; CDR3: CASSQSGRGHTEAFF; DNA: TGTGCCAGCAGCCAGAGTGGAAGGGGGCACACTGAAGCTTTCTTT
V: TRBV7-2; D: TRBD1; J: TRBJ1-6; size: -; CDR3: CASSLVATGGLSPLHF; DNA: TGTGCCAGCAGCTTAGTTGCGACAGGGGGCCTTTCACCCCTCCACTTT
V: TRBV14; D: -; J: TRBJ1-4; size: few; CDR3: CASSQGLVQDNEKLFF; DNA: TGTGCCAGCAGCCAAGGGCTAGTACAGGATAATGAAAAACTGTTTTTT
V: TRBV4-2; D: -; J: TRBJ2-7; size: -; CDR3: CASSQDLGGPWEQYF; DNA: TGTGCCAGCAGCCAAGATCTAGGGGGACCCTGGGAGCAGTACTTC
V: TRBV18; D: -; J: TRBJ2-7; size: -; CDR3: CASSPTTDYEQYF; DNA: TGTGCCAGCTCACCAACGACAGATTACGAGCAGTACTTC
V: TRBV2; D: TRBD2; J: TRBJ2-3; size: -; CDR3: CASQSREGDTQYF; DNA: TGTGCCAGCCAGAGCCGGGAGGGAGATACGCAGTATTTT
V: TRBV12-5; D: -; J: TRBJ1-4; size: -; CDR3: CASGKDSNEKLFF; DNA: TGTGCTAGTGGTAAAGACAGCAATGAAAAACTGTTTTTT
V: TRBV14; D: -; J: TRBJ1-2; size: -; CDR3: CASSQVGGQTPYGYTF; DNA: TGTGCCAGCAGCCAAGTCGGCGGACAGACCCCCTATGGCTACACCTTC
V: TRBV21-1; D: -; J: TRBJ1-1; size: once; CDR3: CARGEQGVGDTEAFF; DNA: TGTGCCAGGGGGGAACAGGGAGTAGGAGACACTGAAGCTTTCTTT
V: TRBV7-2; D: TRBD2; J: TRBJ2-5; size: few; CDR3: CASSFGGAETQYF; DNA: TGTGCCAGCAGCTTCGGGGGGGCGGAGACCCAGTACTTC
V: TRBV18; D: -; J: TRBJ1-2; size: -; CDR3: CASSFRQVANYGYTF; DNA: TGTGCCAGCTCATTTAGACAGGTAGCTAACTATGGCTACACCTTC
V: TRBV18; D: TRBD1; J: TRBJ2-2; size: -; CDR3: CASSIRDSRNTGELFF; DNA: TGTGCCAGCTCAATCCGGGACAGCAGAAACACCGGGGAGCTGTTTTTT
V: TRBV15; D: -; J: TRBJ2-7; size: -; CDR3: CATSEPGHLSEYF; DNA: TGTGCCACCAGCGAACCGGGACACCTAAGCGAGTACTTC
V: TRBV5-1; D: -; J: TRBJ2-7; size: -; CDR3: CASSPGPGVSYEQYF; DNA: TGCGCCAGCAGCCCCGGGCCAGGGGTCAGCTACGAGCAGTACTTC
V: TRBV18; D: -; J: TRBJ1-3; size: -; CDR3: CASSPPAAPSGNTIYF; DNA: TGTGCCAGCTCACCACCGGCGGCGCCCTCTGGAAACACCATATATTTT
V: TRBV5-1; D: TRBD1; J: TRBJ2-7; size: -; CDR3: CASSLARTGEKYEQYF; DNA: TGCGCCAGCAGCTTGGCTCGGACAGGGGAGAAATACGAGCAGTACTTC
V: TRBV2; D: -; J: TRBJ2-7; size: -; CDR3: CASSRGPYEQYF; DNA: TGTGCCAGCAGTCGAGGGCCCTACGAGCAGTACTTC
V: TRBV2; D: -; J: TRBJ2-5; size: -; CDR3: CASSQGSTGTQYF; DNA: TGTGCCAGCAGTCAAGGATCGACAGGGACCCAGTACTTC